These 18 T cell receptor beta chains were all obtained from the same sample, sequenced in a study of blood T cells in healthy people across ages. With a J-beta primer mix and a sample-barcoded 5' primer, a second PCR ran 7 to 11 cycles. TCRdb used MiXCR to reprocess the 5' RACE reads, holding one entry per CDR3 protein. The sample carries fewer than 2,000,000 distinct CDR3 sequences, roughly 30% recorded once. The sequencing sample was made of blood. The origin of the receptors is a woman aged 25-40 years in good health.

The chain has TRBV9 and TRBJ2-7, with 7 positions matching TRBD2. The J segment lost 3 bases and the V segment lost 7 bases, leaving 16 bases of the junction unmatched. Germline V gene data show CDR1 as SGDLS and CDR2 as YYNGEE. The CDR3 spans 16 residues. The CDR3 DNA is TGTGCCAGCGCCCATAACAAGAGGCGGGGGAACTACGAGCAGTACTTC. It translates to CASAHNKRRGNYEQYF.

The CDR3 here is CASSFIQHNEQFF. Here the CDR3 DNA reads TGTGCCAGCAGTTTTATTCAACACAATGAGCAGTTCTTC. This sequence joins TRBV27 and TRBJ2-1; D call uncertain. V was clipped by 3 bases and J by 5 bases, with 8 bases between them. The length of the CDR3 is 13 residues. Germline V gene lookup returns CDR1 MNHEY and CDR2 SMNVEV (reference sequence).

This clonotype was seen a single time. The junction departs from germline at one end; a sequencing error may be responsible. This chain uses TRBV11-2 with TRBJ2-3; TRBD2 agrees at 11 bases. This CDR3 has 16 amino acids. In germline, CDR1 is SGHAT, CDR2 FQNNGV. The chain's CDR3 is CASSWIAGGPTDTRYF. The CDR3 region has the DNA TGTGCCAGCAGCTGGATAGCGGGAGGGCCCACAGATACGCGGTATTTT.

Notes on this clonotype: One end of the junction fails to match germline, which may point to a read error. The J gene is TRBJ2-1, the V gene TRBV4-1; possibly TRBD1 for D (5 bases). CDR1 is MGHRA, CDR2 YSYEKL, per germline. CDR3 length: 18 residues. This chain's CDR3 is CASSQTPPETATYNERFF. The CDR3 nucleotides are TGCGCCAGCAGCCAAACTCCCCCCGAGACAGCTACCTACAATGAGCGGTTCTTC.

Regarding this clonotype: At one of its ends the junction is not consistent with the germline gene, which may arise from a read error. The chain links TRBV6-2 or TRBV6-3 to TRBJ2-5; D call uncertain. Germline loops: CDR1 MNHEY, CDR2 SVGEGT. The CDR3 length is 11 residues. In DNA, the CDR3 is TGTGCCGGCAGTTACGCCCTTGAGCAGTACTTC. The encoded protein is CAGSYALEQYF.

The chain has TRBV5-6 and TRBJ2-3; D might be TRBD1 (5 bases). Trimming removed 0 bases at V and 4 bases at J, with 9 bases between. The CDR3 extends over 14 amino acids. Germline lookup yields CDR1 SGHDT and CDR2 YYEEEE. The CDR3 region is CASSLEPQADTQYF. CDR3 bases: TGTGCCAGCAGCTTGGAGCCACAGGCAGATACGCAGTATTTT.

There are a few counts of this clonotype. V gene TRBV5-1 combines with J gene TRBJ2-7; 8 bases are shared with TRBD1. Germline V gene data show CDR1 as SGHRS and CDR2 as YFSETQ. V was pared by 1 base and J by 4 bases, with 10 bases of the junction left unmatched. There are 16 residues in the CDR3. The CDR3 spells CASSLSSGGRTYEQYF. The DNA for the CDR3 is TGCGCCAGCAGCTTGTCATCAGGGGGCAGAACTTACGAGCAGTACTTC.

This clonotype was picked up many times. The V and J genes are TRBV29-1 and TRBJ2-5, with 11 bases lining up with TRBD2. CDR3 length: 15 amino acids. CDR1 and CDR2 from the germline V gene are SQVTM and ANQGSEA. The V segment lost 4 bases and the J segment 0 bases; nucleotides outside the gene matches: 4. CDR3 in DNA: TGCAGCGTTGGGGTAGCGGGAGGGTACCAAGAGACCCAGTACTTC. Amino acids: CSVGVAGGYQETQYF.

This clonotype appeared many times. This sequence joins TRBV29-1 and TRBJ2-7; TRBD2 aligns across 9 bases. After removal of 6 bases from V and 5 bases from J, the junction contained 8 bases not matched to a gene. Germline CDR1 is SQVTM and CDR2 is ANQGSEA. The CDR3 is 13 amino acids. The CDR3 reads CSVTGTSLHEQYF. As DNA, the CDR3 is TGCAGCGTAACCGGGACTAGCCTCCACGAGCAGTACTTC.

This clonotype was found a few times. The chain recombines TRBV29-1 with TRBJ1-2; D gene ambiguous. This CDR3 has 11 residues. V gave up 1 base and J gave up 8 bases, with 8 bases separating them. Germline V gives CDR1 SQVTM, CDR2 ANQGSEA. CDR3: CSVEVTSGYTF. Written as DNA, the CDR3 is TGCAGCGTTGAAGTCACGTCCGGCTACACCTTC.

This sequence joins TRBV3-1 and TRBJ2-5; D unresolved. CDR1 is LGHDT and CDR2 is YNNKEL in the germline V gene (reference sequence). The CDR3 length is 15 residues. Trimming cost V 0 bases and J 4 bases, with 12 bases left between them. The CDR3 DNA is TGTGCCAGCAGCCAAGATGCCACCCGAACAGAGACCCAGTACTTC. It is translated as CASSQDATRTETQYF.

V is TRBV2 and J is TRBJ1-2, with TRBD1 matching 8 bases. With 1 base clipped from V and 8 bases from J, the junction kept 9 bases outside the gene matches. Germline V gene data show CDR1 as SNHLY and CDR2 as FYNNEI. This CDR3 has 15 residues. The CDR3, as DNA: TGTGCCAGCAGTGAAGAAGGCCAGGGGGCGGAGGGCTACACCTTC. It codes for CASSEEGQGAEGYTF.

The chain couples TRBV5-8 to TRBJ1-5; a possible D gene is TRBD1 (6 bases). V lost 4 bases and J lost 5, with 10 bases in between. Germline assignment: CDR1 SGHTS and CDR2 YDEGEE. The CDR3 is made up of 13 amino acids. CDR3 amino acids: CASSVTGYQPQHF. In DNA, the CDR3 is TGTGCCAGCAGCGTCACAGGGTATCAGCCCCAGCATTTT.

This clonotype showed up just a few times. The rearrangement joins TRBV29-1 to TRBJ2-7; 10 nucleotides agree with TRBD1. Trimming cost V 5 bases and J 5 bases; bases outside gene matches: 9. The CDR3 covers 14 residues. CDR1 and CDR2 (germline): SQVTM, ANQGSEA. This CDR3 is CSVFTGTGVNEQYF. The CDR3 DNA follows: TGCAGCGTTTTCACCGGGACAGGGGTAAACGAGCAGTACTTC.

This clonotype was seen more than once but under ten times. This sequence joins TRBV12-3 or TRBV12-4 and TRBJ1-1, with a tentative D call TRBD1 (5 bases). V was pared by 1 base and J by 9 bases, with 15 bases between. The CDR3 contains 14 residues. The CDR3 sequence is CASSLELTGGKAFF. The DNA for the CDR3 is TGTGCCAGCAGTTTAGAATTAACGGGGGGGAAAGCTTTCTTT.

This clonotype showed up just once. This CDR3 reads CSARDIGAGGYNEQFF. The CDR3 DNA reads as TGCAGTGCTAGAGATATAGGCGCGGGGGGCTACAATGAGCAGTTCTTC. The chain couples TRBV20-1 to TRBJ2-1, with TRBD2 identical over 8 bases. Germline assignment: CDR1 DFQATT and CDR2 SNEGSKA (reference sequence). The V and J ends lost 0 bases and 3 bases, in that order; junction bases with no gene match: 7. The CDR3 extends over 16 amino acids.

The J gene is TRBJ2-1, the V gene TRBV21-1; TRBD2 is the table's D call, not checked against the DNA. TRBV21-1 is listed as a pseudogene. CDR3 length: 21 amino acids. CDR3 nucleotides: TGTGCCAGCAGCAAAGAAAGGGCAGGTAGTACCTACCGGACGGGTGAGGTTGAGCAGTTCTTC. It encodes CASSKERAGSTYRTGEVEQFF.

The chain is built from TRBV6-2 or TRBV6-3 and TRBJ2-2; D uncertain. In germline, CDR1 is MNHEY, CDR2 SVGEGT. The V gene lost 6 bases and the J gene lost 7 bases, with 9 bases spanning the gap. The length of the CDR3 is 12 residues. The CDR3 spells CASSRLGGELFF. The CDR3, as DNA: TGTGCCAGCAGCCGGCTCGGCGGGGAGCTGTTTTTT.